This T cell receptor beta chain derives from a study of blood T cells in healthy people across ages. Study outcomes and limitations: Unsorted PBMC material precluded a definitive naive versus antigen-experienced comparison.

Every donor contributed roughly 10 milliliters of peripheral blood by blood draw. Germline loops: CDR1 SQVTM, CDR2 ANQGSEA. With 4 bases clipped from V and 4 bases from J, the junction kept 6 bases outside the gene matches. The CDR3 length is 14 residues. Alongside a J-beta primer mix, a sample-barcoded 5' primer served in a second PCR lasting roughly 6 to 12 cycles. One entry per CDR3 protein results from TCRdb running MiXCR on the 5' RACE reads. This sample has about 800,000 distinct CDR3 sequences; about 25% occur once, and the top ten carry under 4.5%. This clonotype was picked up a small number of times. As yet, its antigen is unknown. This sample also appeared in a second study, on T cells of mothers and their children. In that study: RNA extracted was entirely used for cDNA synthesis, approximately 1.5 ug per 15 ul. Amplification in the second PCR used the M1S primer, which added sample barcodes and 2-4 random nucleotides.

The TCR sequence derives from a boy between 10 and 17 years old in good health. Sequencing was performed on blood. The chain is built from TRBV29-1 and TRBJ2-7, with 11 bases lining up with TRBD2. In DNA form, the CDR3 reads TGCAGCGTTGTACTAGCGGGGGAAAAATACGAGCAGTACTTC. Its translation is CSVVLAGEKYEQYF.